These 32 T cell receptor beta chains originate from one sample sequenced in a study of molecular identifiers for immune sequencing clone quantification. MiXCR, run by TCRdb on the PCR reads, gives a single entry per CDR3 protein. The sample consists of about 630,000 distinct CDR3 sequences, approximately 24% of them appearing once. The specimen was naive CD8+ T cells from blood, with Jurkat cell RNA spiked in. Subset denoted: FACS-sorted CD8+CD4-CCR7+CD45RA+ naive T cells. The receptors here all came from a human donor in good health. Some libraries in this study had Jurkat cell RNA spiked in.

Worth noting for this clonotype: Compared with germline, one end of the junction differs, possibly owing to a read error. V gene TRBV12-3 or TRBV12-4 combines with J gene TRBJ1-6; no reliable D call. This CDR3 contains 13 residues. CDR3: CASTESDNSPLLF. The CDR3 DNA reads as TGTGCCAGCACTGAGAGTGATAATTCACCCCTCCTCTTT.

Concerning this clonotype: A read error is possible here, since a much larger clone lies one base away. V and J are TRBV14 and TRBJ1-1; no reliable D call. CDR1 is SGHDN, CDR2 FVKESK, per germline. This CDR3 comprises 13 residues. V dropped 5 bases and J dropped 8 bases, with 15 bases sitting between them. Written as DNA, the CDR3 is TGTGCCAGCAGCGAACTGACATCGGCCGAAGCTTTCTTT. Translation: CASSELTSAEAFF.

Comments on this clonotype: This may be a read error: a much more frequent sequence differs by one nucleotide. This chain joins TRBV7-3 and TRBJ1-5; maybe TRBD1 (5 bases). The germline V gene has CDR1 SGHTA and CDR2 FQGTGA. CDR3 length: 12 amino acids. The CDR3 DNA follows: TGTGCCAGCAGCTCGAGGGGTAAGCCCCCGCATTTT. Translated, it gives CASSSRGKPPHF.

This clonotype has at least ten counts. V usage is TRBV4-1 and J usage is TRBJ2-3, with TRBD2 matching 7 bases. V lost 0 bases, J lost 3 bases, and 9 bases stayed unmatched. Germline assignment: CDR1 MGHRA and CDR2 YSYEKL. The CDR3 is 17 amino acids. In DNA, the CDR3 is TGCGCCAGCAGCCAAGATGGGAGGGGATCTGGTACAGATACGCAGTATTTT. This codes for CASSQDGRGSGTDTQYF.

The chain employs TRBV12-3 or TRBV12-4 and TRBJ1-5, with a weak D call TRBD1 (6 bases). V was shortened by 6 bases and J by 4 bases, with 10 bases between the two germline ends. This CDR3 region has 13 residues. CDR3 sequence (DNA): TGTGCCAGCAGGAGGGACATTAATCAGCCCCAGCATTTT. As protein: CASRRDINQPQHF.

This clonotype was seen a few times. This sequence joins TRBV5-4 and TRBJ2-7, with 8 bases aligning to TRBD1. This CDR3 has 16 residues. Germline V CDR1 and CDR2: SGHNT, YYREEE (reference sequence). The V gene end was trimmed by 2 bases and the J gene end by 5 bases; junction bases not matched to a gene: 12. Here the CDR3 reads CASSFNGQGMGDEQYF. CDR3 nucleotides: TGTGCCAGCAGCTTCAATGGACAGGGAATGGGAGACGAGCAGTACTTC.

This clonotype was observed a few times. The chain joins TRBV6-5 to TRBJ1-4; D is unclear. CDR1 and CDR2 from the germline V gene are MNHEY and SVGAGI. The CDR3 contains 15 residues. V was clipped by 6 bases and J by 1 base, with 12 bases between them. The CDR3 sequence: CASRLRSVTNEKLFF. CDR3 nucleotides: TGTGCCAGCAGACTCCGTTCTGTAACTAATGAAAAACTGTTTTTT.

In its sample, this clonotype was seen many times. The chain joins TRBV7-8 to TRBJ2-3; 13 bases line up with TRBD2. The germline V gene encodes CDR1 SGHVS and CDR2 FQNEAQ. This CDR3 has 17 residues. Trimming took 5 bases from V and 2 from J; bases not matched to a gene: 7. Written as DNA, the CDR3 is TGTGCCAGCAGCCTCAGACTAGCGGGGGGCAACACAGATACGCAGTATTTT. Amino acids: CASSLRLAGGNTDTQYF.

As concerns this clonotype: A much larger clone differs by one base, so this may be a read error. The chain joins TRBV27 to TRBJ1-1; D not certain. CDR3 length: 15 residues. Germline V gene sequence: CDR1 MNHEY, CDR2 SMNVEV (reference sequence). Trimming stripped 7 bases from V and 9 bases from J, with 24 bases between. CDR3 sequence reads: CASTPYGPGDNKAFF. The CDR3 nucleotides read TGTGCCAGCACCCCATACGGGCCGGGCGATAATAAAGCTTTCTTT.

There are many counts of this clonotype. The genes are TRBV14 and TRBJ1-1; tentatively, D is TRBD1 (6 bases). V was trimmed by 4 bases and J by 1 base, leaving 16 bases between them. The CDR3 has 16 amino acids. Looked up from germline, CDR1 is SGHDN and CDR2 is FVKESK. For the CDR3, the DNA is TGTGCCAGCAGCCTATGGACAGCCCCAGGGAACACTGAAGCTTTCTTT. It is translated as CASSLWTAPGNTEAFF.

This clonotype was detected ten times or more. CDR3 nucleotide sequence: TGTGCCAGCAGCTTAGGTATGGGCACTGAAGCTTTCTTT. This gives the protein CASSLGMGTEAFF. This chain uses TRBV7-9 with TRBJ1-1, with unresolved D. CDR3 length: 13 residues. V shed 1 base and J shed 4 bases, with 7 bases lying between them. In germline, CDR1 is SEHNR, CDR2 FQNEAQ (reference sequence).

The chain combines TRBV21-1 with TRBJ1-3; TRBD1, the D gene given by the table, was not confirmed from the DNA. TRBV21-1 is recorded as a pseudogene. The CDR3 contains 15 residues. This CDR3 reads CASSKRSGAGNTIYF. The CDR3 nucleotides read TGTGCCAGCAGCAAAAGGTCAGGGGCAGGAAACACCATATATTTT.

This clonotype showed up just a few times. The chain links TRBV7-9 to TRBJ2-2, with 7 bases lining up with TRBD1. V shed 6 bases and J 0 bases; nucleotides not matched to a gene: 7. The CDR3 totals 16 residues. The germline gives CDR1 SEHNR, CDR2 FQNEAQ (reference sequence). The CDR3 sequence: CASSFSGQTNTGELFF. The DNA for the CDR3 is TGTGCCAGCAGTTTTTCGGGACAGACGAACACCGGGGAGCTGTTTTTT.

This clonotype was detected many times. The chain is built from TRBV5-1 and TRBJ2-2, with D possibly matching TRBD1 (6 bases). CDR3 length: 15 amino acids. Germline CDR1 and CDR2: SGHRS and YFSETQ. Between the trimmed V and J ends, which lost 6 bases and 1 base, there was a span of 13 bases. CDR3 sequence: CASTTQDRNTGELFF. The CDR3 DNA follows: TGCGCCAGCACCACCCAGGACAGGAACACCGGGGAGCTGTTTTTT.

Concerning this clonotype itself: A much more abundant neighbour one base away suggests this may be a read error. The CDR3 spells CAWSTTGGEQPQRF. CDR3 DNA: TGTGCCTGGAGTACGACAGGGGGTGAACAGCCCCAGCGTTTT. The V gene is TRBV30, the J gene TRBJ1-5; 9 nucleotides agree with TRBD1. This CDR3 spans 14 amino acids. The germline V gene encodes CDR1 GTSNPN and CDR2 SVGIG (reference sequence).

The sample holds a few counts of this clonotype. The rearrangement joins TRBV14 to TRBJ1-1; weak D call: TRBD1 (5 bases). Trimming left V 1 base short and J 1 base short, with 22 bases between. Germline-derived CDR1 and CDR2 are SGHDN and FVKESK. This CDR3 region has 19 residues. The CDR3 protein is CASSQVSPIWSGGNTEAFF. CDR3 bases: TGTGCCAGCAGCCAAGTATCCCCCATATGGTCGGGGGGGAACACTGAAGCTTTCTTT.

This clonotype was picked up many times. The chain carries TRBV12-3 or TRBV12-4 and TRBJ2-7, with TRBD2 matching 12 bases. The CDR3 runs to 14 residues. V shed 5 bases, J shed 7 bases, and the junction held 6 bases outside the gene matches. The CDR3 loop is CASSPLAGGGEQYF. CDR3 coding DNA: TGTGCCAGCAGTCCACTAGCGGGAGGTGGTGAGCAGTACTTC.

J is TRBJ1-6 and V is TRBV5-6; 7 positions match TRBD1. Trimming removed 2 bases from V and 10 bases from J; junction bases left unmatched: 18. This CDR3 comprises 18 residues. Germline loops: CDR1 SGHDT, CDR2 YYEEEE. The DNA of the CDR3 is TGTGCCAGCAGCTTTTTCTCTGGCCGAGACAGGGCTGGATCACCCCTCCACTTT. Translating it yields CASSFFSGRDRAGSPLHF. The entire variable domain, with the rest obtained from reference TRBV5-6 and TRBJ1-6, is as follows: DAGVTQSPTHLIKTRGQQVTLRCSPKSGHDTVSWYQQALGQGPQFIFQYYEEEERQRGNFPDRFSGHQFPNYSSELNVNALLLGDSALYLCASSFFSGRDRAGSPLHFGNGTRLTVT.

The chain recombines TRBV20-1 with TRBJ2-2, with 7 nucleotides matching TRBD2. Germline V gene data show CDR1 as DFQATT and CDR2 as SNEGSKA (reference sequence). The V gene end was trimmed by 0 bases and the J gene end by 6 bases; junction bases not matched to a gene: 10. The CDR3 covers 16 residues. The CDR3 sequence: CSARDLQAGSPGELFF. In DNA form, the CDR3 reads TGCAGTGCTAGAGATTTACAAGCGGGAAGTCCCGGGGAGCTGTTTTTT.

This clonotype was picked up a small number of times. The V and J genes are TRBV20-1 and TRBJ1-2; D unresolved. Looked up from germline, CDR1 is DFQATT and CDR2 is SNEGSKA (reference sequence). CDR3 length: 13 residues. Trimming took off 3 bases at V and 3 bases at J, with 11 bases between the two ends. The CDR3 here is CSASRTTDYGYTF. The CDR3, as DNA: TGCAGTGCTAGCCGGACGACCGACTATGGCTACACCTTC.

In its sample, this clonotype was seen a few times. This chain joins TRBV18 and TRBJ2-7; possibly TRBD1 for D (6 bases). The V end was cut by 3 bases, the J end by 3 bases, with 15 bases between. The CDR3 loop spans 15 amino acids. Germline CDR1 KGHSH, CDR2 LQKENI. The CDR3 protein is CASSPETGLFYEQYF. CDR3 DNA sequence: TGTGCCAGCTCACCCGAGACAGGTTTGTTCTACGAGCAGTACTTC.

This clonotype appeared a few times. This rearrangement joins TRBV7-9 to TRBJ2-1; weak D call: TRBD2 (6 bases). The CDR3 totals 15 residues. Per germline, CDR1 SEHNR and CDR2 FQNEAQ (reference sequence). V lost 1 base and J 5 bases, leaving 12 bases between the germline ends. The CDR3 DNA sequence: TGTGCCAGCAGCTTAGTAGCGGCAACTCACAATGAGCAGTTCTTC. Protein: CASSLVAATHNEQFF.

Many counts were recorded for this clonotype. The V gene is TRBV30, the J gene TRBJ2-1, with D unclear. Germline CDR1 reads GTSNPN; CDR2 reads SVGIG (reference sequence). The CDR3 is 14 amino acids. The V end was cut by 1 base, the J end by 7 bases, with 14 bases between. CDR3 amino acids: CAWSAPVGQNEQFF. As DNA, the CDR3 is TGTGCCTGGAGTGCCCCGGTTGGCCAAAATGAGCAGTTCTTC.

Turning to this clonotype: A much larger clone differs from this one at a single base, so this may be a read error. The chain carries TRBV9 and TRBJ2-3, with TRBD2 matching 10 bases. The CDR3 contains 15 residues. The germline CDR1 and CDR2 sequences are SGDLS and YYNGEE. CDR3 nucleotide sequence: TGTGGCAGCAGCGTAGTTAGCGGGGGGCCAGATACGCAGTATTTT. It specifies CGSSVVSGGPDTQYF.

This chain uses TRBV6-2 or TRBV6-3 with TRBJ2-2; D could derive from TRBD1 or TRBD2 (5 bases each). V was trimmed by 3 bases and J by 4 bases, leaving 15 bases between them. The CDR3 spans 16 residues. Germline V lookup: CDR1 MNHEY, CDR2 SVGEGT. Here the CDR3 reads CASSYIRGRATGELFF. CDR3 bases: TGTGCCAGCAGTTATATAAGGGGACGAGCCACCGGGGAGCTGTTTTTT.

This clonotype showed up many times. V gene TRBV12-5 combines with J gene TRBJ1-5, with no clear D. The CDR3 has 13 residues. The V end lost 1 base, the J end lost 4 bases, and 5 bases lay between the germline ends. Looked up from germline, CDR1 is LGHNT and CDR2 is FRNRAP. The CDR3 region has the DNA TGTGCTAGTGGTTTGGGTAAGAATCAGCCCCAGCATTTT. Encoded protein: CASGLGKNQPQHF.

A few counts support this clonotype. This rearrangement joins TRBV27 to TRBJ1-4, with D hard to call. The CDR3 is 15 amino acids. Germline loops: CDR1 MNHEY, CDR2 SMNVEV (reference sequence). Trimming took off 0 bases at V and 7 bases at J, with 12 bases between the two ends. CDR3: CASSLSFVSGEKLFF. As DNA, the CDR3 is TGTGCCAGCAGTTTATCGTTTGTTTCTGGTGAAAAACTGTTTTTT.

This chain links TRBV20-1 with TRBJ2-2; 11 nucleotides match TRBD2. Germline values: CDR1 DFQATT, CDR2 SNEGSKA (reference sequence). The trim removed 1 base at V and 6 bases at J, leaving 4 bases unmatched. The CDR3 contains 15 residues. CDR3 loop: CSARGLAGIPGELFF. Written as DNA, the CDR3 is TGCAGTGCTAGAGGACTAGCGGGAATCCCCGGGGAGCTGTTTTTT.

The gene calls are TRBV20-1 and TRBJ2-3, with 11 bases matching TRBD2. Germline-derived CDR1 and CDR2 are DFQATT and SNEGSKA (reference sequence). The CDR3 is made up of 17 amino acids. J was trimmed by 3 bases and V by 3 bases; bases with no gene match: 11. CDR3 sequence: CSASVASGRSVTDTQYF. In DNA, the CDR3 is TGCAGTGCTAGTGTGGCTAGCGGGAGGTCAGTGACAGATACGCAGTATTTT.

With respect to this clonotype: This may be a read error, as it is one base from a much larger clone. The chain couples TRBV2 to TRBJ1-1; D unclear. V was pared by 1 base and J by 12 bases, with 6 bases between. The CDR3 spans 10 residues. Germline V gene lookup returns CDR1 SNHLY and CDR2 FYNNEI. This chain's CDR3 is CASSEVRTFF. The CDR3 bases are TGTGCCAGCAGTGAAGTCCGTACTTTCTTT.

This clonotype was picked up many times. This chain links TRBV20-1 with TRBJ1-1, with D unresolved. Germline V gene lookup returns CDR1 DFQATT and CDR2 SNEGSKA (reference sequence). The CDR3 sequence is 12 residues long. The CDR3 spells CKALDGNTEAFF. The CDR3, as DNA: TGCAAAGCATTGGACGGGAACACTGAAGCTTTCTTT.

As concerns this clonotype: The junction does not match germline at one end; this may be a read error. This chain links TRBV5-4 with TRBJ2-1, with 10 bases that match TRBD1. CDR1 is SGHNT and CDR2 is YYREEE in the germline V gene (reference sequence). The CDR3 totals 17 residues. In DNA, the CDR3 is TGTGCCAGCAGCTTTGAGGGACAGGGGAAGGACTACAAAGAGCAGTTCTTC. This translates into CASSFEGQGKDYKEQFF.